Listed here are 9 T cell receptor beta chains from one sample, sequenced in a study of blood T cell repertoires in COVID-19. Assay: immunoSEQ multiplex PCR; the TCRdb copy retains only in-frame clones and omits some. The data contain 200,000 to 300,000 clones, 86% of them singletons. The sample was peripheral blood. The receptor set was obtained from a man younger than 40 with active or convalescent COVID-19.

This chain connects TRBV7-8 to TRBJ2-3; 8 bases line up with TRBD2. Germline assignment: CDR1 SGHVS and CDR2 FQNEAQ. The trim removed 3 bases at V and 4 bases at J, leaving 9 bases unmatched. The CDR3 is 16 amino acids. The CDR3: CASSFRRGVGADTQYF. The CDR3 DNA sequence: TGTGCCAGCAGCTTCAGGCGGGGGGTCGGGGCAGATACGCAGTATTTT.

CDR3 residues: CASSPFPGQGGEKLFF. The CDR3 DNA reads as TGCGCCAGCAGCCCATTCCCGGGACAGGGAGGTGAAAAACTGTTTTTT. The V call is TRBV4-1, the J call TRBJ1-4, with 9 positions matching TRBD1. The germline gives CDR1 MGHRA, CDR2 YSYEKL. The V gene end was trimmed by 4 bases and the J gene end by 7 bases; junction bases not matched to a gene: 10. The CDR3 has 16 amino acids.

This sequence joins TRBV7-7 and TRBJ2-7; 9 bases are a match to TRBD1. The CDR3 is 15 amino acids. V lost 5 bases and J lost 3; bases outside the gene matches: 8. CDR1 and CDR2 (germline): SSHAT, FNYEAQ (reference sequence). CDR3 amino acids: CASSVLPGQGYEQYF. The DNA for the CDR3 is TGTGCCAGCAGCGTACTGCCGGGACAGGGCTACGAGCAGTACTTC.

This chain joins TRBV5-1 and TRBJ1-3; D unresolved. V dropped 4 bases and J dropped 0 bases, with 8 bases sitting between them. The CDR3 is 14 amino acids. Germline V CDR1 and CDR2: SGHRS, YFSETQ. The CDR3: CASSQQYSGNTIYF. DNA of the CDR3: TGCGCCAGCAGCCAACAGTACTCTGGAAACACCATATATTTT.

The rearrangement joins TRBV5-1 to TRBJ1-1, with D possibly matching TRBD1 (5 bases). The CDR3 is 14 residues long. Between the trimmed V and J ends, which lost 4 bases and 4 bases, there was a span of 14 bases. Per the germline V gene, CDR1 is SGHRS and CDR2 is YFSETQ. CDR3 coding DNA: TGCGCCAGCAGCCGCGGGGAGGGGCTCACTGAAGCTTTCTTT. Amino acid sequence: CASSRGEGLTEAFF.

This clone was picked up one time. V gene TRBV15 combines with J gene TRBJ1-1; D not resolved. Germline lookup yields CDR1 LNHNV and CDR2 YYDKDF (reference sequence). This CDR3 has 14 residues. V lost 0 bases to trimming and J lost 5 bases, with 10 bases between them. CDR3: CATSREGTGTEAFF. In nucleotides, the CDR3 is TGTGCCACCAGCAGAGAGGGCACGGGAACTGAAGCTTTCTTT.

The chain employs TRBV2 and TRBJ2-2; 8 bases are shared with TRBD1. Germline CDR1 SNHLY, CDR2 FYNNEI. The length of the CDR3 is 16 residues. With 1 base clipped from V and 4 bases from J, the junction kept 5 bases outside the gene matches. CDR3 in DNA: TGTGCCAGCAGTGAAGGGGCAGGGGGCCGCACCGGGGAGCTGTTTTTT. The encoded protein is CASSEGAGGRTGELFF.

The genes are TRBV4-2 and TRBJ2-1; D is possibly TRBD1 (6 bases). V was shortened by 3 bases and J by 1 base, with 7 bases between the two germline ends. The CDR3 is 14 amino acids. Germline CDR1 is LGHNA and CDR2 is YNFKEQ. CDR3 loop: CASSQGQSYNEQFF. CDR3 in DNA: TGTGCCAGCAGCCAGGGACAATCCTACAATGAGCAGTTCTTC.

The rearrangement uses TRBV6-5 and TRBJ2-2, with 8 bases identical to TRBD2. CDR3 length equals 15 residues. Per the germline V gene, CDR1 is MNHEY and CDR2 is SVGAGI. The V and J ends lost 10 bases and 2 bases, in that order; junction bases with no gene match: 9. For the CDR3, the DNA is TGTGCCACCACGGGGGGGCAGGCCAACACCGGGGAGCTGTTTTTT. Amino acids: CATTGGQANTGELFF.